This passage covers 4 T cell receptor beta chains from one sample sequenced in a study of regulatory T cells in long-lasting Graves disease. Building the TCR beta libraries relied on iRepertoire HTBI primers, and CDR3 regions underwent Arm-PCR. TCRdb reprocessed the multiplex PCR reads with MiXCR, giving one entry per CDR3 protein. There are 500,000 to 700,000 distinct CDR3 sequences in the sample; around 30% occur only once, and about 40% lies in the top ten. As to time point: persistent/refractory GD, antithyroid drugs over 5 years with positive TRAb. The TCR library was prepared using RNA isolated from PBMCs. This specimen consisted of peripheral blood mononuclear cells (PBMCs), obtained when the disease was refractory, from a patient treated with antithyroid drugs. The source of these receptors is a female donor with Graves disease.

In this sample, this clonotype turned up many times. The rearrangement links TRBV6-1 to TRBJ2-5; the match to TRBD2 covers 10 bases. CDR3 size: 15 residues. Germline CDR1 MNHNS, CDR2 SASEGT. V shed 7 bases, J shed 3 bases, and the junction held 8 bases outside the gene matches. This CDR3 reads CASMTLAGVEETQYF. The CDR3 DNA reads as TGTGCCAGCATGACTCTAGCGGGAGTTGAAGAGACCCAGTACTTC.

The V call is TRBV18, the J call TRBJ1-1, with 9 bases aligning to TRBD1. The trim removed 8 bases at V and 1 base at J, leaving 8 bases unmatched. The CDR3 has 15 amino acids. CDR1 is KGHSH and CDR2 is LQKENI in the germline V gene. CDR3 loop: CASRGQGNSNTEAFF. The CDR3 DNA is TGTGCCAGCCGCGGACAGGGGAATTCGAACACTGAAGCTTTCTTT.

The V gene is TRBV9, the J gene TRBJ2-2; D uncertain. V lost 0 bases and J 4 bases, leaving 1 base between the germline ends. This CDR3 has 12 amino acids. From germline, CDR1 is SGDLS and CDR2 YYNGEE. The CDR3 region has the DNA TGTGCCAGCAGCGTAGTCACCGGGGAGCTGTTTTTT. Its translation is CASSVVTGELFF.

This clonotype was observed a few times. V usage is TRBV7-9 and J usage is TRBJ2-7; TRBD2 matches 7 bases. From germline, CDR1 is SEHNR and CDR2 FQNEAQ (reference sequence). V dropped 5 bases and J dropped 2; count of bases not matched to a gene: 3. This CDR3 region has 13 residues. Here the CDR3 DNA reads TGTGCCAGCAGCCGGGACTACCCCTACGAGCAGTACTTC. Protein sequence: CASSRDYPYEQYF.